Below, one T cell receptor beta chain is given with its context. Here immunoSEQ multiplex PCR was the method, and the copy in TCRdb shows in-frame clones only, minus some. Of tens of thousands of clones listed, around 86% were seen once; the top ten hold around 3.9%. Germline CDR1 is LGHNT and CDR2 is FRNRAP. Deletions cut 0 bases from V and 5 bases from J, with 13 bases between. The CDR3 has 15 amino acids. The sample comes from a study of blood T cell repertoires in COVID-19. The rearrangement joins TRBV12-5 to TRBJ2-5; D uncertain. The TCR originated in a man aged 65 to 79 with active COVID-19. The sequenced sample was peripheral blood. CDR3 residues: CASGLVCRACETQYF. Here the CDR3 DNA reads TGTGCTAGTGGTTTGGTATGTCGAGCGTGTGAGACCCAGTACTTC.